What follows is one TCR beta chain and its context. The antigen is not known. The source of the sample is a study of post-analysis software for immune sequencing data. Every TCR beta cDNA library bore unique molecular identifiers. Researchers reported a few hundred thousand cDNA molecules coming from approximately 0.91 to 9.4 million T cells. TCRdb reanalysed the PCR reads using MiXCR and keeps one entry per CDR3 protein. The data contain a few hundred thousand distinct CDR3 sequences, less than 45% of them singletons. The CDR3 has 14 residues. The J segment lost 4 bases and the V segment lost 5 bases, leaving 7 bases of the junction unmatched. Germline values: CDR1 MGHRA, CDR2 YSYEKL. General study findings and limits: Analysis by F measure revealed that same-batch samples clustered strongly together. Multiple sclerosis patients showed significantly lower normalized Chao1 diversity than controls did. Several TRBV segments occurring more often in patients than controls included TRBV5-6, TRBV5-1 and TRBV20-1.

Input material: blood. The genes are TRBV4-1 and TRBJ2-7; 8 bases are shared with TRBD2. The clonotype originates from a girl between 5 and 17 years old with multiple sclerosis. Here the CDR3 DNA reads TGCGCCAGCAGCTTTGCAGCGGGAGCATACGAGCAGTACTTC. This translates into CASSFAAGAYEQYF.